These 32 T cell receptor beta chains were all obtained from the same sample, sequenced in a study of blood T cell repertoires in COVID-19. Some clones are missing from TCRdb's copy, which holds only in-frame ones; the method was immunoSEQ multiplex PCR. The sample yields about 92,000 clones, 80% seen once. Sequencing input: peripheral blood. These receptors were obtained from a woman older than 75 with active or convalescent COVID-19.

The CDR3 sequence: CAGRPNGMGQETQYF. DNA for the CDR3: TGTGCCGGACGTCCAAACGGGATGGGGCAAGAGACCCAGTACTTC. The rearrangement uses TRBV2 and TRBJ2-5, with D perhaps matching TRBD2 (5 bases). V dropped 11 bases and J dropped 2 bases, with 21 bases sitting between them. Germline V CDR1 and CDR2: SNHLY, FYNNEI. The length of the CDR3 is 15 residues.

As for this clone: The junction and the germline gene differ at one end; a read error may be behind it. This rearrangement joins TRBV11-1 to TRBJ1-1; D unresolved. Germline loops: CDR1 SGHAT, CDR2 FQDESV (reference sequence). The CDR3 is made up of 11 amino acids. The CDR3 region has the DNA TGTGCCAGCAGCTTAGGGTCGCGGCGGGGCTTT. It yields the protein CASSLGSRRGF.

This rearrangement joins TRBV3-1 (or the pseudogene TRBV3-2) to TRBJ2-5; tentative D call: TRBD2 (6 bases). Trimming stripped 1 base from V and 4 bases from J, with 13 bases between. Germline V gives CDR1 LGHDT, CDR2 YNNKEL (reference sequence). The CDR3 is 15 amino acids. The CDR3 loop reads CASSQAGTSPETQYF. The CDR3 DNA sequence: TGTGCCAGCAGCCAAGCGGGTACTAGCCCAGAGACCCAGTACTTC.

The V gene is TRBV19, the J gene TRBJ1-6, with D possibly TRBD1 on 6 matching bases. Trimming took 4 bases from V and 7 from J, leaving 14 bases between them. The CDR3 covers 15 residues. CDR1 is LNHDA, CDR2 SQIVND, per germline (reference sequence). The DNA of the CDR3 is TGTGCCAGTAGTACAAGACAGGACCGCAATTCACCCCTCCACTTT. Translating it yields CASSTRQDRNSPLHF.

The chain joins TRBV2 to TRBJ2-6, with D unresolved. Germline assignment: CDR1 SNHLY and CDR2 FYNNEI. Between the trimmed V and J ends, which lost 8 bases and 1 base, there was a span of 9 bases. The CDR3 has 14 residues. CDR3 nucleotides: TGTGCCAGCGAGACGAGGTCTGGGGCCAACGTCCTGACTTTC. It codes for CASETRSGANVLTF.

In this sample, this clone turned up once. This chain connects TRBV9 to TRBJ1-1; 7 positions match TRBD1. The J segment lost 1 base and the V segment lost 1 base, leaving 7 bases of the junction unmatched. CDR1 SGDLS and CDR2 YYNGEE come from the germline V gene. This CDR3 region has 16 residues. This CDR3 reads CASSVNPGGPNTEAFF. CDR3 nucleotide sequence: TGTGCCAGCAGCGTAAACCCAGGGGGGCCGAACACTGAAGCTTTCTTT.

V is TRBV3-1 (or the pseudogene TRBV3-2) and J is TRBJ2-5; 8 bases are a match to TRBD2. The J segment lost 1 base and the V segment lost 2 bases, leaving 3 bases of the junction unmatched. This CDR3 spans 15 amino acids. CDR1 and CDR2 (germline): LGHDT, YNNKEL (reference sequence). CDR3 bases: TGTGCCAGCAGCCAACAGCGGGGGACCCAAGAGACCCAGTACTTC. Amino acid sequence: CASSQQRGTQETQYF.

This clone appeared a few times. V and J are TRBV5-4 and TRBJ1-2; possibly TRBD1 for D (5 bases). CDR1 and CDR2 (germline): SGHNT, YYREEE (reference sequence). Trimming took 4 bases from V and 3 from J, leaving 10 bases between them. There are 13 residues in the CDR3. This CDR3 reads CASSPGGDYGYTF. As DNA, the CDR3 is TGTGCCAGCAGCCCGGGAGGGGACTATGGCTACACCTTC.

As to this clone: At one boundary the junction diverges from the germline segment, which might be a read error. The rearrangement links TRBV27 to TRBJ2-1; a possible D gene is TRBD1 (6 bases). The CDR3 runs 19 residues. Germline lookup yields CDR1 MNHEY and CDR2 SMNVEV (reference sequence). CDR3 sequence (DNA): TGTGCCCTTGCACGTCTTAGCGAGAGTCCGCCGAGAAGGGACAATGATCAGTTCTTC. Amino acids: CALARLSESPPRRDNDQFF.

A few counts support this clone. V is TRBV5-4 and J is TRBJ1-6; 8 nucleotides match TRBD1. This CDR3 contains 15 residues. V shed 1 base, J shed 10 bases, and the junction held 7 bases outside the gene matches. Germline lookup yields CDR1 SGHNT and CDR2 YYREEE (reference sequence). The CDR3 DNA follows: TGTGCCAGCAGCTTGTTGGACAGGGTCGGCTCACCCCTCCACTTT. Translated: CASSLLDRVGSPLHF.

The chain is built from TRBV27 and TRBJ2-7; tentatively, D is TRBD1 (6 bases). The CDR3 has 15 residues. V lost 2 bases to trimming and J lost 5 bases, with 16 bases between them. In germline, CDR1 is MNHEY, CDR2 SMNVEV (reference sequence). The CDR3: CASSLISTGPHEQYF. The CDR3 nucleotides are TGTGCCAGCAGTTTAATATCAACAGGGCCCCACGAGCAGTACTTC.

V usage is TRBV29-1 and J usage is TRBJ2-5; the D gene is possibly TRBD2 (5 bases). Per the germline V gene, CDR1 is SQVTM and CDR2 is ANQGSEA. CDR3 size: 13 residues. The ends were cut back, 8 bases at V and 5 bases at J, with 18 bases in the middle. The CDR3 sequence is CSFLRGPKETQYF. For the CDR3, the DNA is TGCAGCTTCCTTCGGGGTCCAAAGGAGACCCAGTACTTC.

The chain has TRBV11-2 and TRBJ2-1; tentative D call: TRBD2 (6 bases). Trimming removed 5 bases at V and 8 bases at J, with 25 bases between. This CDR3 comprises 17 residues. The germline CDR1 and CDR2 sequences are SGHAT and FQNNGV. Written as DNA, the CDR3 is TGTGCCAGCAGCCCTGGGGGGACGGGGGAGAGGCGCCATGAGCAGTTCTTC. Protein sequence: CASSPGGTGERRHEQFF. Filled out from reference TRBV11-2 and TRBJ2-1, the complete variable domain reads EAGVAQSPRYKIIEKRQSVAFWCNPISGHATLYWYQQILGQGPKLLIQFQNNGVVDDSQLPKDRFSAERLKGVDSTLKIQPAKLEDSAVYLCASSPGGTGERRHEQFFGPGTRLTVL.

The chain employs TRBV28 and TRBJ1-2, with D perhaps TRBD1 (6 bases). CDR1 and CDR2 (germline): MDHEN, SYDVKM. V gave up 4 bases and J gave up 7 bases, with 16 bases separating them. This CDR3 has 14 amino acids. The CDR3 loop reads CASSSPTGSGGYTF. As DNA, the CDR3 is TGTGCCAGCAGTTCACCTACAGGGTCGGGTGGCTACACCTTC.

This chain connects TRBV30 to TRBJ1-5; tentative D call: TRBD1 (5 bases). This CDR3 has 12 residues. Deletions cut 3 bases from V and 7 bases from J, with 10 bases between. Germline lookup yields CDR1 GTSNPN and CDR2 SVGIG (reference sequence). The CDR3 coding sequence is TGTGCCTGGAGCGGGGGACGACAGCCCCAGCATTTT. This sequence encodes CAWSGGRQPQHF.

This clone was detected once. This chain uses TRBV7-2 with TRBJ2-1; 8 nucleotides match TRBD2. This CDR3 region has 15 residues. Germline CDR1 is SGHTA and CDR2 is FQGNSA. J was trimmed by 6 bases and V by 0 bases; bases with no gene match: 4. In DNA form, the CDR3 reads TGTGCCAGCAGCTTAGCCCCCGGGACTAGCAATGAGCAGTTCTTC. This gives the protein CASSLAPGTSNEQFF.

This clone was seen a handful of times. The chain couples TRBV11-3 to TRBJ2-1; 8 positions match TRBD2. CDR3 length: 17 amino acids. Trimming took 1 base from V and 8 from J; bases not matched to a gene: 13. CDR1 and CDR2 from the germline V gene are SGHNT and YENEEA. CDR3 protein: CASSLAAGAGGRDEQFF. The CDR3 DNA follows: TGTGCCAGCAGCTTAGCGGCTGGCGCGGGGGGCCGGGATGAGCAGTTCTTC.

CDR3 residues: CASSSQILHRAGELFF. The CDR3 nucleotides read TGTGCCAGCAGCTCCCAAATATTACACAGGGCCGGGGAGCTGTTTTTT. This chain joins TRBV11-2 and TRBJ2-2; D may be TRBD1 (6 bases). Trimming stripped 4 bases from V and 6 bases from J, with 18 bases between. Per the germline V gene, CDR1 is SGHAT and CDR2 is FQNNGV. This CDR3 spans 16 amino acids.

The chain employs TRBV7-2 and TRBJ2-1; the match to TRBD1 covers 9 bases. CDR1 SGHTA and CDR2 FQGNSA come from the germline V gene. The CDR3 has 15 residues. J lost 4 bases, V lost 4 bases, and 5 bases had no gene match. This chain's CDR3 is CASSWGQGVYNEQFF. The CDR3 DNA reads TGTGCCAGCAGCTGGGGACAGGGAGTTTACAATGAGCAGTTCTTC.

The gene calls are TRBV11-3 and TRBJ2-1; no clear D. The CDR3 runs 16 residues. Looked up from germline, CDR1 is SGHNT and CDR2 is YENEEA. Deletions cut 3 bases from V and 0 bases from J, with 12 bases between. In DNA, the CDR3 is TGTGCCAGCAGCTTCCAGAGCGCCGACTCCTACAATGAGCAGTTCTTC. Residues: CASSFQSADSYNEQFF.

The CDR3 bases are TGTGCCAGCAGGGACTCCCTCACAGATACGCAGTATTTT. It translates to CASRDSLTDTQYF. V gene TRBV28 combines with J gene TRBJ2-3; weak D call: TRBD2 (5 bases). The CDR3 runs 13 residues. Trimming took off 6 bases at V and 2 bases at J, with 9 bases between the two ends. The germline CDR1 and CDR2 sequences are MDHEN and SYDVKM. Full variable domain (rest looked up from reference TRBV28 and TRBJ2-3): DVKVTQSSRYLVKRTGEKVFLECVQDMDHENMFWYRQDPGLGLRLIYFSYDVKMKEKGDIPEGYSVSREKKERFSLILESASTNQTSMYLCASRDSLTDTQYFGPGTRLTVL.

The genes are TRBV13 and TRBJ2-3; 9 bases are shared with TRBD2. Germline V gene data show CDR1 as PRHDT and CDR2 as FYEKMQ (reference sequence). This CDR3 region has 18 residues. The V segment lost 0 bases and the J segment 1 base; nucleotides outside the gene matches: 8. CDR3 sequence (DNA): TGTGCCAGCAGCTTAGGCAGGGCGGGGGGGCATGGCACAGATACGCAGTATTTT. It translates to CASSLGRAGGHGTDTQYF.

The gene calls are TRBV7-9 and TRBJ2-2, with 8 bases fitting TRBD1. This CDR3 comprises 14 residues. Germline values: CDR1 SEHNR, CDR2 FQNEAQ (reference sequence). Trimming removed 5 bases from V and 7 bases from J; junction bases left unmatched: 6. CDR3 in DNA: TGTGCCAGCAGCGGACAGGGAGTCATCGGGGAGCTGTTTTTT. It codes for CASSGQGVIGELFF.

Only one count was recorded for this clone. CDR3 region: CASSLPLVGGSYGYTF. The CDR3 nucleotides read TGTGCCAGCAGTTTACCCCTGGTTGGGGGGTCTTATGGCTACACCTTC. The rearrangement links TRBV28 to TRBJ1-2; tentative D call: TRBD1 (5 bases). V was clipped by 2 bases and J by 5 bases, with 18 bases between them. CDR1 and CDR2 from the germline V gene are MDHEN and SYDVKM. CDR3 size: 16 residues.

DNA for the CDR3: TGTGCCAGCAGCGTAGTTAGCGGGGGGTCTGCAGATACGCAGTATTTT. Protein sequence: CASSVVSGGSADTQYF. The chain carries TRBV9 and TRBJ2-3, with 10 bases matching TRBD2. The CDR3 totals 16 residues. Per the germline V gene, CDR1 is SGDLS and CDR2 is YYNGEE. Trimming cost V 0 bases and J 4 bases; bases outside gene matches: 5.

V gene TRBV7-8 combines with J gene TRBJ1-4; no firm D call. V was cut by 2 bases and J by 8 bases, with 18 bases left in between. The CDR3 spans 16 residues. CDR1 SGHVS and CDR2 FQNEAQ come from the germline V gene. CDR3 in amino acids: CASSLPESPRREKLFF. The CDR3, as DNA: TGTGCCAGCAGCTTACCCGAAAGTCCAAGGCGGGAAAAACTGTTTTTT.

The chain couples TRBV27 to TRBJ2-3; perhaps TRBD2 as D (5 bases). The V and J ends lost 3 bases and 2 bases respectively, with 9 bases between them. CDR1 and CDR2 (germline): MNHEY, SMNVEV (reference sequence). CDR3 length equals 14 residues. The CDR3 loop is CASSFDYPTDTQYF. Written as DNA, the CDR3 is TGTGCCAGCAGTTTTGACTACCCCACAGATACGCAGTATTTT.

This clone turned up a few times. The genes are TRBV28 and TRBJ2-7, with 7 bases fitting TRBD1. CDR1 and CDR2 (germline): MDHEN, SYDVKM. CDR3 length: 12 amino acids. V shed 8 bases, J shed 2 bases, and the junction held 3 bases outside the gene matches. CDR3 sequence: CASRDRTYEQYF. Here the CDR3 DNA reads TGTGCCAGCCGGGACAGAACCTACGAGCAGTACTTC.

The chain recombines TRBV18 with TRBJ2-3, with D possibly TRBD1 on 7 matching bases. Trimming stripped 4 bases from V and 1 base from J, with 15 bases between. Germline values: CDR1 KGHSH, CDR2 LQKENI. The length of the CDR3 is 16 residues. CDR3 amino acids: CASSHRGGPRTDTQYF. Written as DNA, the CDR3 is TGTGCCAGCTCACACAGGGGAGGCCCCCGCACAGATACGCAGTATTTT.

The V and J genes are TRBV19 and TRBJ1-3; perhaps TRBD1 as D (6 bases). V lost 5 bases and J 4 bases, leaving 15 bases between the germline ends. CDR3 length: 15 amino acids. From germline, CDR1 is LNHDA and CDR2 SQIVND (reference sequence). CDR3 DNA: TGTGCCAGTAGTCTAAGGACAGAGTTCGGAAACACCATATATTTT. Amino acid sequence: CASSLRTEFGNTIYF. Drawing the rest from reference TRBV19 and TRBJ1-3, the complete variable domain is DGGITQSPKYLFRKEGQNVTLSCEQNLNHDAMYWYRQDPGQGLRLIYYSQIVNDFQKGDIAEGYSVSREKKESFPLTVTSAQKNPTAFYLCASSLRTEFGNTIYFGEGSWLTVV.

This clone was seen a few times. The chain joins TRBV5-1 to TRBJ2-3; TRBD2 matches 12 bases. J gave up 1 base and V 2 bases, and 5 bases lay outside the gene matches. The length of the CDR3 is 17 residues. Germline-derived CDR1 and CDR2 are SGHRS and YFSETQ. The CDR3 loop is CASSFGTSGPGTDTQYF. The DNA of the CDR3 is TGCGCCAGCAGCTTTGGGACTAGCGGGCCCGGCACAGATACGCAGTATTTT.

This sequence joins TRBV29-1 and TRBJ2-5; D remains ambiguous. The CDR3 is 14 amino acids. With 4 bases removed from V and 2 bases from J, the gap between germline ends came to 14 bases. Germline CDR1 reads SQVTM; CDR2 reads ANQGSEA. CDR3 sequence reads: CSVGPGAIQETQYF. In DNA, the CDR3 is TGCAGCGTTGGTCCCGGAGCTATTCAAGAGACCCAGTACTTC.